This passage covers 8 T cell receptor beta chains from one sample sequenced in a study of blood T cell repertoires in COVID-19. Measured with immunoSEQ multiplex PCR; TCRdb has only the in-frame clones, and not every one. The profile covers a few hundred thousand clones, with 88% appearing a single time and 10% to 13% taken by the ten largest. What was sequenced was peripheral blood. These receptors were obtained from a woman aged 70-85 years with COVID-19, enrolled during active disease.

CDR3 bases: TGTGCCAGCAGCTTAGGACTCTCTACAGGGGACACTGAAGCTTTCTTT. This gives the protein CASSLGLSTGDTEAFF. The chain links TRBV7-9 to TRBJ1-1; 7 nucleotides match TRBD1. V shed 1 base, J shed 3 bases, and the junction held 8 bases outside the gene matches. CDR3 length: 16 residues. Per germline, CDR1 SEHNR and CDR2 FQNEAQ (reference sequence).

J is TRBJ1-2 and V is TRBV5-4; the D is unclear. CDR3 size: 14 residues. Germline V CDR1 and CDR2: SGHNT, YYREEE (reference sequence). With 0 bases removed from V and 2 bases from J, the gap between germline ends came to 8 bases. The CDR3 sequence: CASSLAQQNYGYTF. CDR3 bases: TGTGCCAGCAGCTTGGCACAGCAGAACTATGGCTACACCTTC. The entire variable domain, with the rest obtained from reference TRBV5-4 and TRBJ1-2, is as follows: ETGVTQSPTHLIKTRGQQVTLRCSSQSGHNTVSWYQQALGQGPQFIFQYYREEENGRGNFPPRFSGLQFPNYSSELNVNALELDDSALYLCASSLAQQNYGYTFGSGTRLTVV.

The chain carries TRBV5-1 and TRBJ2-7, with 13 bases that match TRBD2. CDR1 is SGHRS and CDR2 is YFSETQ in the germline V gene. The trim removed 4 bases at V and 4 bases at J, leaving 5 bases unmatched. CDR3 size: 15 residues. The CDR3 coding sequence is TGCGCCAGCAGCCCTGGACTAGCGGGAGTATACGAGCAGTACTTC. It specifies CASSPGLAGVYEQYF.

J is TRBJ2-7 and V is TRBV7-9; TRBD2 matches at 13 bases. Germline V gives CDR1 SEHNR, CDR2 FQNEAQ (reference sequence). The CDR3 sequence is 15 residues long. Trimming at V came to 7 bases and at J to 0 bases, leaving 3 bases not matched to a gene. The CDR3 nucleotides are TGTGCCAGCACCCGGACTAGCGGGAGCTCCTACGAGCAGTACTTC. Translation gives CASTRTSGSSYEQYF.

The chain is built from TRBV5-4 and TRBJ1-2; 9 bases map to TRBD1. This CDR3 has 14 residues. Germline V lookup: CDR1 SGHNT, CDR2 YYREEE (reference sequence). With V trimmed by 4 bases and J by 5 bases, 6 bases remained unmatched. Here the CDR3 DNA reads TGTGCCAGCAGCAGGACAGGGGTTCCGTATGGCTACACCTTC. This sequence encodes CASSRTGVPYGYTF.

The count of this clone is one. The chain combines TRBV30 with TRBJ2-2; 11 bases line up with TRBD2. Germline values: CDR1 GTSNPN, CDR2 SVGIG (reference sequence). The CDR3 extends over 16 amino acids. The V and J ends lost 0 bases and 6 bases, in that order; junction bases with no gene match: 6. The CDR3 DNA follows: TGTGCCTGGAGTGTTCCTAGCGGGAGGAGGGCCGGGGAGCTGTTTTTT. Amino acids: CAWSVPSGRRAGELFF.

The rearrangement joins TRBV28 to TRBJ1-1; D is unclear. The CDR3 is made up of 13 amino acids. CDR1 and CDR2 (germline): MDHEN, SYDVKM. Between the trimmed V and J ends, which lost 3 bases and 4 bases, there was a span of 9 bases. CDR3 nucleotides: TGTGCCAGCAGTTTTAGGGAGAGCACTGAAGCTTTCTTT. This translates into CASSFRESTEAFF. Full variable domain (remainder filled in from reference TRBV28 and TRBJ1-1): DVKVTQSSRYLVKRTGEKVFLECVQDMDHENMFWYRQDPGLGLRLIYFSYDVKMKEKGDIPEGYSVSREKKERFSLILESASTNQTSMYLCASSFRESTEAFFGQGTRLTVV.

The chain has TRBV5-5 and TRBJ2-3, with 9 bases that match TRBD2. Germline lookup yields CDR1 SGHKS and CDR2 YYEKEE (reference sequence). There are 15 residues in the CDR3. With 3 bases clipped from V and 3 bases from J, the junction kept 5 bases outside the gene matches. Here the CDR3 DNA reads TGTGCCAGCAGCTCCCTAGCGGGGTGGACAGATACGCAGTATTTT. Protein product: CASSSLAGWTDTQYF. The variable domain in full, with the rest retrieved from reference TRBV5-5 and TRBJ2-3, is DAGVTQSPTHLIKTRGQQVTLRCSPISGHKSVSWYQQVLGQGPQFIFQYYEKEERGRGNFPDRFSARQFPNYSSELNVNALLLGDSALYLCASSSLAGWTDTQYFGPGTRLTVL.